The clone carrying this TCR beta chain was detected many times. Its target is unknown. TCRdb processed the reads anew with MiXCR; each CDR3 protein has one entry. Among 480,000 or so distinct CDR3 sequences, about 11% were seen once, and the ten largest hold about 10%. The CDR3 spans 14 residues. Trimming stripped 3 bases from V and 8 bases from J, with 16 bases between. The data belong to a study of T cell repertoires in cytomegalovirus infection. Study context: Evidence of both CMV infection and a matching HLA type came from public TCR beta signatures.

General study results and limits: Cumulative frequency of public TCR beta families picked out carriers of CMV plus the relevant HLA.

This sequence joins TRBV12-3 or TRBV12-4 and TRBJ1-2; a possible D gene is TRBD1 (6 bases). The sequenced sample was PBMCs. The sequence was obtained from a human donor in good health (CMV status not recorded). Some clones in this sample may be carry-over from other donors' samples. The CDR3 DNA reads TGTGCCAGCAGTTTTGGTACAGGGTCGGTCGGCTACACCTTC. Its translation is CASSFGTGSVGYTF.